The TCR beta chain under discussion was sequenced for a study of control samples from healthy donors and cancer patients. Method: immunoSEQ multiplex PCR; TCRdb's copy keeps in-frame clones and lacks some. The sample yields about 120,000 clones, about nine tenths seen once. Germline V gene data show CDR1 as MNHEY and CDR2 as SVGAGI. The V end lost 0 bases, the J end lost 2 bases, and 7 bases lay between the germline ends. The CDR3 totals 14 residues. The chain is built from TRBV6-5 and TRBJ1-2, with no clear D. The source of this sequence is a man between 35 and 55 years old in good health. Sequenced: blood. The CDR3, as DNA: TGTGCCAGCAGTTACTCTCCAGCCAACTATGGCTACACCTTC. Its protein is CASSYSPANYGYTF.